This T cell receptor beta chain emerged from a study of shared clonotypes between healthy human individuals. Background on the study: CD8 memory received one plate per donor, CD8 naive two, CD4 memory three and CD4 naive three.

Overall study results and limits: Among the subsets, naive ones generally showed larger estimated richness than memory ones. All-four-donor shared clonotypes had higher generation probabilities than non-shared clonotypes did.

Terminally differentiated effector memory CD45RA+ cells were excluded from the naive CD8 cells, which were CD45RO-negative and positively selected for CCR7. Healthy HIV-negative adults with no recent acute infections or vaccinations were recruited as donors. For this clone: What it binds is unknown.

Sequencing was performed with immunoSEQ multiplex PCR; in TCRdb, only in-frame clones are kept and a portion is missing. This table has approximately 1.9 million clones, around 93% appearing once. The origin of this receptor is a man between 18 and 29 years old in good health. Some clones in this sample may be carry-over from other donors' samples. Sample: naive CD8+ T cells from PBMCs.

CDR3 residues: CASSQGEDSGRAREEQYF. The CDR3 coding sequence is TGCGCCAGCAGCCAAGGTGAGGATAGCGGGAGGGCCAGGGAGGAGCAGTACTTC. This rearrangement joins TRBV4-1 to TRBJ2-7, with 11 bases fitting TRBD2. The germline V gene encodes CDR1 MGHRA and CDR2 YSYEKL. The V and J ends lost 1 base and 7 bases, in that order; junction bases with no gene match: 15. The CDR3 runs 18 residues.